Following are 2 T cell receptor beta chains from one sample sequenced in a study of regulatory T cells in long-lasting Graves disease. Stated time point: persistent/refractory GD, antithyroid drugs over 5 years with positive TRAb. From RNA extracted from PBMCs, the TCR library was made. To make TCR beta libraries, researchers used iRepertoire HTBI primers and Arm-PCR of CDR3 regions. TCRdb reanalysed the multiplex PCR reads using MiXCR and keeps one entry per CDR3 protein. The profile covers fewer than 550,000 distinct CDR3 sequences, with about 22% appearing a single time and roughly 6.9% taken by the ten largest. This material consisted of peripheral blood mononuclear cells (PBMCs), taken when the disease was refractory, from a patient treated with antithyroid drugs. These receptors were obtained from a female donor with Graves disease.

This clonotype was detected only a few times. The chain employs TRBV7-9 and TRBJ2-7, with TRBD1 as a possible D gene (6 bases). Trimming took off 6 bases at V and 0 bases at J, with 12 bases between the two ends. Per germline, CDR1 SEHNR and CDR2 FQNEAQ (reference sequence). There are 14 residues in the CDR3. The DNA for the CDR3 is TGTGCCAGCAGAACCGGGACAAACTCCTACGAGCAGTACTTC. Translating it yields CASRTGTNSYEQYF.

This clonotype showed up many times. The chain couples TRBV11-1 to TRBJ2-2, with D possibly matching TRBD1 (6 bases). CDR1 is SGHAT, CDR2 FQDESV, per germline (reference sequence). There are 16 residues in the CDR3. Trimming left V 5 bases short and J 4 bases short, with 17 bases between. The DNA for the CDR3 is TGTGCCAGCAGCCCACACAGGGCCTGGGGCACCGGGGAGCTGTTTTTT. This translates into CASSPHRAWGTGELFF.